One sample yielded the 13 T cell receptor beta chains listed below, sequenced in a study of blood T cell repertoires in COVID-19. Sequencing used immunoSEQ multiplex PCR; TCRdb keeps in-frame clones, though not all of them. The sample consists of about 46,000 clones, 88% of them appearing once. Material for sequencing was peripheral blood. These TCRs come from a man aged 50 to 60 with acute or convalescent COVID-19.

This clone has a single count. The rearrangement links TRBV6-6 to TRBJ1-2, with 10 bases fitting TRBD1. Germline CDR1 and CDR2: MNHNY and SVGAGI (reference sequence). The CDR3 loop spans 15 amino acids. The V gene end was trimmed by 7 bases and the J gene end by 5 bases; junction bases not matched to a gene: 10. CDR3 region: CASNYAPGQGYGYTF. CDR3 bases: TGTGCCAGCAACTACGCACCGGGACAGGGGTATGGCTACACCTTC.

This clone came up once. In DNA form, the CDR3 reads TGCGCCAGCAGCTTGAGAATCACCGGGACAGGGGCCCACGAGCAGTACTTC. Its translation: CASSLRITGTGAHEQYF. The chain couples TRBV5-1 to TRBJ2-7; 10 bases map to TRBD1. After removal of 1 base from V and 5 bases from J, the junction contained 12 bases not matched to a gene. CDR3 length: 17 residues. From germline, CDR1 is SGHRS and CDR2 YFSETQ.

CDR3 nucleotide sequence: TGTGCCACCAGTGACCTAGCGGGAGGGCCGAATGAGCAGTTCTTC. This codes for CATSDLAGGPNEQFF. The rearrangement joins TRBV24-1 to TRBJ2-1, with 12 bases that match TRBD2. This CDR3 is 15 amino acids long. Germline-derived CDR1 and CDR2 are KGHDR and SFDVKD. Trimming at V came to 4 bases and at J to 7 bases, leaving 4 bases not matched to a gene.

V and J are TRBV4-3 and TRBJ1-2; 8 bases match TRBD1. After removal of 2 bases from V and 4 bases from J, the junction contained 3 bases not matched to a gene. The length of the CDR3 is 14 residues. Germline V lookup: CDR1 LGHNA, CDR2 YSLEER. CDR3 loop: CASSQFTGGYGYTF. The CDR3 region has the DNA TGCGCCAGCAGCCAATTCACAGGGGGCTATGGCTACACCTTC.

This chain connects TRBV21-1 to TRBJ1-1. TRBV21-1 is noted as a pseudogene. CDR3 length: 12 residues. This CDR3 reads CASTPSPTEAFF. The CDR3 DNA reads as TGTGCCAGCACCCCTAGTCCCACTGAAGCTTTCTTT.

The gene calls are TRBV9 and TRBJ2-3; TRBD2 matches at 10 bases. Losses at the gene ends were 4 bases for V and 2 bases for J; bases not matched to a gene: 10. This CDR3 region has 17 residues. Germline loops: CDR1 SGDLS, CDR2 YYNGEE. The CDR3 DNA follows: TGTGCCAGCAGCCCCTGGCCCGGGACTAGCGCCACAGATACGCAGTATTTT. It yields the protein CASSPWPGTSATDTQYF.

The chain uses TRBV7-2 and TRBJ1-2, with D possibly matching TRBD1 (6 bases). Per germline, CDR1 SGHTA and CDR2 FQGNSA. CDR3 length: 13 residues. V was clipped by 5 bases and J by 2 bases, with 9 bases between them. CDR3 loop: CASSTGQNYGYTF. CDR3 DNA sequence: TGTGCCAGCAGCACTGGACAGAACTATGGCTACACCTTC.

The V gene is TRBV9, the J gene TRBJ2-1; 10 bases are a match to TRBD2. The germline V gene has CDR1 SGDLS and CDR2 YYNGEE. Trimming took 7 bases from V and 8 from J; bases not matched to a gene: 12. The CDR3 is made up of 15 amino acids. The CDR3 nucleotides are TGTGCCAGCGGCAATAAGCGGGGGGGCCCCCATGAGCAGTTCTTC. Encoded protein: CASGNKRGGPHEQFF.

This clone was seen a few times. The chain employs TRBV4-3 and TRBJ2-3; possibly TRBD2 for D (5 bases). CDR1 LGHNA and CDR2 YSLEER come from the germline V gene. The CDR3 has 17 amino acids. V gave up 0 bases and J gave up 3 bases, with 16 bases separating them. The CDR3 region is CASSQDSSGYLTDTQYF. CDR3 in DNA: TGCGCCAGCAGCCAAGATAGTTCGGGGTACCTGACAGATACGCAGTATTTT.

V usage is TRBV4-1 and J usage is TRBJ1-1; D gene unclear. The CDR3 spans 15 residues. Germline values: CDR1 MGHRA, CDR2 YSYEKL. Trimming cost V 5 bases and J 6 bases, with 19 bases left between them. CDR3 region: CASSSGIGSVAEAFF. As DNA, the CDR3 is TGCGCCAGCAGCAGCGGGATTGGTTCCGTAGCTGAAGCTTTCTTT.

The chain links TRBV2 to TRBJ1-4; D unresolved. V was clipped by 5 bases and J by 5 bases, with 12 bases between them. The length of the CDR3 is 14 residues. CDR1 and CDR2 (germline): SNHLY, FYNNEI. In nucleotides, the CDR3 is TGTGCCAGCAGTACCCCTGGGGAGAATGAAAAACTGTTTTTT. This translates into CASSTPGENEKLFF.

The V gene is TRBV24-1, the J gene TRBJ2-1, with 8 bases matching TRBD2. The CDR3 is made up of 16 amino acids. Germline V gene sequence: CDR1 KGHDR, CDR2 SFDVKD. The V segment lost 0 bases and the J segment 6 bases; nucleotides outside the gene matches: 6. CDR3 sequence (DNA): TGTGCCACCAGTGATTTGGGGCGGGAGGCATTCAATGAGCAGTTCTTC. Its protein is CATSDLGREAFNEQFF.

J is TRBJ2-1 and V is TRBV18; D may be TRBD1 (5 bases). The germline V gene has CDR1 KGHSH and CDR2 LQKENI. V was shortened by 2 bases and J by 7 bases, with 9 bases between the two germline ends. CDR3 length: 13 residues. The CDR3 is CASSPLTGNEQFF. In nucleotides, the CDR3 is TGTGCCAGCTCACCATTAACAGGTAATGAGCAGTTCTTC.